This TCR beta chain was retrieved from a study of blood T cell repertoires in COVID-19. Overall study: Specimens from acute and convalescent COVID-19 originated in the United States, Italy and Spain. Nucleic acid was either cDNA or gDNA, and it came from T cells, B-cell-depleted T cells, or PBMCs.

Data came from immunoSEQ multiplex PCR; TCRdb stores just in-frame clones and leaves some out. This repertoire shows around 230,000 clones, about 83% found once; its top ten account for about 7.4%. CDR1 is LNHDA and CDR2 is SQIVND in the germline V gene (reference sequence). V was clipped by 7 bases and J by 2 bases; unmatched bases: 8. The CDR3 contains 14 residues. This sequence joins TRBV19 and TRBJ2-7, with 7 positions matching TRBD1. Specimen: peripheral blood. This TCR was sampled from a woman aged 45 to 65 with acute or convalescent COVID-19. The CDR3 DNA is TGTGCCAGTAATGACAGGGATCAGACCTACGAGCAGTACTTC. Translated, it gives CASNDRDQTYEQYF.